This T cell receptor (beta chain) came from a study of cytomegalovirus exposure and HLA in healthy donors. Use of 60 Vbeta and 13 Jbeta primers characterized the PCR. Only in-frame clones appear in the TCRdb table, and some are missing; sequencing was by immunoSEQ multiplex PCR. The sample lists about 170,000 clones, 85% occurring once. The study, taken as a whole, reports: Productive status was seen about 87% or about 30% of the time for most TCR beta V segments in an earlier analysis.

On this clone itself: Its antigen is not known.

V was cut by 4 bases and J by 3 bases, with 16 bases left in between. Germline CDR1 and CDR2: KGHSH and LQKENI. The length of the CDR3 is 16 residues. Sample: PBMCs. The receptor was derived from a boy younger than 10 in good health and CMV-seronegative. The chain links TRBV18 to TRBJ1-5; possibly TRBD1 for D (6 bases). The CDR3 region has the DNA TGTGCCAGCTCACAGGGGAGGGGGAGCCCCAATCAGCCCCAGCATTTT. It encodes CASSQGRGSPNQPQHF.